The 21 T cell receptor beta chains given below trace back to one sample, sequenced in a study of blood T cell repertoires in COVID-19. Sequencing was performed with immunoSEQ multiplex PCR; in TCRdb, only in-frame clones are kept and a portion is missing. The table shows approximately 250,000 clones, with just under 90% occurring only once. The sample consisted of PBMCs or T cells enriched from blood (not recorded which). The receptors were gathered from a woman under 40 with acute COVID-19.

This clone was picked up one time. This sequence joins TRBV19 and TRBJ1-6; 7 positions agree with TRBD1. Trimming at V came to 6 bases and at J to 14 bases, leaving 16 bases not matched to a gene. The CDR3 consists of 15 residues. CDR1 and CDR2 from the germline V gene are LNHDA and SQIVND (reference sequence). The CDR3 DNA is TGTGCCAGTAGCCTCTCATGGGACAGAGACGACTCCCTCCACTTT. Translating gives CASSLSWDRDDSLHF.

Comment on this clone: The sample has other DNA sequences that encode this CDR3 too. V gene TRBV30 combines with J gene TRBJ1-3; unclear D gene. The CDR3 runs to 12 residues. Per germline, CDR1 GTSNPN and CDR2 SVGIG (reference sequence). V shed 0 bases and J shed 7 bases, with 7 bases lying between them. The CDR3 sequence is CAWSVLGNTIYF. The CDR3 nucleotides are TGTGCCTGGAGTGTACTAGGGAACACCATATATTTT. The full variable domain, with the rest looked up from reference TRBV30 and TRBJ1-3, is SQTIHQWPATLVQPVGSPLSLECTVEGTSNPNLYWYRQAAGRGLQLLFYSVGIGQISSEVPQNLSASRPQDRQFILSSKKLLLSDSGFYLCAWSVLGNTIYFGEGSWLTVV.

This chain uses TRBV7-9 with TRBJ1-2; the D gene is possibly TRBD1 (5 bases). The germline CDR1 and CDR2 sequences are SEHNR and FQNEAQ (reference sequence). The CDR3 is made up of 16 amino acids. Trimming removed 5 bases at V and 0 bases at J, with 16 bases between. The CDR3 sequence is CASSPSDSDTNYGYTF. The CDR3 nucleotides read TGTGCCAGCAGCCCTAGTGACAGTGATACTAACTATGGCTACACCTTC.

The J gene is TRBJ1-6, the V gene TRBV28, with TRBD1 as a possible D gene (5 bases). Per the germline V gene, CDR1 is MDHEN and CDR2 is SYDVKM. The CDR3 totals 14 residues. Deletions cut 5 bases from V and 3 bases from J, with 8 bases between. CDR3 in DNA: TGTGCCAGCAGTCGGCAGGGCTATAATTCACCCCTCCACTTT. This sequence encodes CASSRQGYNSPLHF.

The rearrangement uses TRBV4-1 and TRBJ1-3; a weak D match, TRBD1 (6 bases). This CDR3 has 14 residues. V was pared by 6 bases and J by 0 bases, with 9 bases between. Germline V gene data show CDR1 as MGHRA and CDR2 as YSYEKL. The CDR3 protein is CASRQGHSGNTIYF. Here the CDR3 DNA reads TGCGCCAGCAGACAGGGCCACTCTGGAAACACCATATATTTT.

The genes are TRBV12-3 or TRBV12-4 and TRBJ2-7; 8 bases map to TRBD2. V trimming: 6 bases; J trimming: 3 bases; junction bases outside the gene matches: 4. The CDR3 totals 13 residues. The CDR3 DNA follows: TGTGCCAGCAGCAGACTAGCGAGCTACGAGCAGTACTTC. It translates to CASSRLASYEQYF.

This chain links TRBV5-1 with TRBJ2-3; 7 bases are shared with TRBD2. Germline V gene sequence: CDR1 SGHRS, CDR2 YFSETQ. With V trimmed by 2 bases and J by 0 bases, 6 bases remained unmatched. The CDR3 runs 16 residues. CDR3 sequence reads: CASSLQRDASTDTQYF. The DNA for the CDR3 is TGCGCCAGCAGCTTACAGCGGGACGCTAGCACAGATACGCAGTATTTT. The full variable domain, its missing parts supplied by reference TRBV5-1 and TRBJ2-3, is KAGVTQTPRYLIKTRGQQVTLSCSPISGHRSVSWYQQTPGQGLQFLFEYFSETQRNKGNFPGRFSGRQFSNSRSEMNVSTLELGDSALYLCASSLQRDASTDTQYFGPGTRLTVL.

The V gene is TRBV6-5, the J gene TRBJ1-4, with 7 bases lining up with TRBD1. J was trimmed by 5 bases and V by 5 bases; bases with no gene match: 2. This CDR3 comprises 13 residues. CDR1 is MNHEY, CDR2 SVGAGI, per germline. This CDR3 is CASSPGQNEKLFF. CDR3 coding DNA: TGTGCCAGCAGTCCGGGACAGAATGAAAAACTGTTTTTT.

This clone was detected only a few times. The V call is TRBV24-1, the J call TRBJ2-1; no firm D call. Germline CDR1 and CDR2: KGHDR and SFDVKD. Between the trimmed V and J ends, which lost 2 bases and 0 bases, there was a span of 10 bases. This CDR3 has 16 amino acids. The CDR3 nucleotides are TGTGCCACCAGTGATTCTGTCGGTCGCTCCTACAATGAGCAGTTCTTC. Translated, it gives CATSDSVGRSYNEQFF.

This chain connects TRBV7-9 to TRBJ2-1, with 10 positions matching TRBD1. Germline V lookup: CDR1 SEHNR, CDR2 FQNEAQ (reference sequence). This CDR3 is built from 15 residues. V lost 4 bases, J lost 3 bases, and 3 bases stayed unmatched. The CDR3 DNA follows: TGTGCCAGCAGCTGGACAGGGGGGGACTACAATGAGCAGTTCTTC. Translation: CASSWTGGDYNEQFF.

V and J are TRBV3-1 (or the pseudogene TRBV3-2) and TRBJ2-1, with 8 bases lining up with TRBD2. The CDR3 totals 15 residues. Germline values: CDR1 LGHDT, CDR2 YNNKEL (reference sequence). With 6 bases clipped from V and 6 bases from J, the junction kept 10 bases outside the gene matches. The CDR3 DNA follows: TGTGCCAGCAGGCCCTCCGGGACTAGTATCAATGAGCAGTTCTTC. Its translation: CASRPSGTSINEQFF.

The chain uses TRBV27 and TRBJ2-2; D gene uncertain. Germline V CDR1 and CDR2: MNHEY, SMNVEV (reference sequence). V lost 7 bases, J lost 3 bases, and 9 bases lay in between. This CDR3 region has 13 residues. CDR3 in DNA: TGTGCCAGCATCTTACGGGACACCGGGGAGCTGTTTTTT. Its translation is CASILRDTGELFF.

V and J are TRBV6-2 or TRBV6-3 and TRBJ1-5; TRBD1 matches 7 bases. From germline, CDR1 is MNHEY and CDR2 SVGEGT. The CDR3 has 15 amino acids. The ends lost 2 bases at V and 6 bases at J; junction bases unmatched: 7. As DNA, the CDR3 is TGTGCCAGCAGTTACGCGGCAGGGGGAAGTCAGCCCCAGCATTTT. This encodes CASSYAAGGSQPQHF.

This chain joins TRBV25-1 and TRBJ2-3; D may be TRBD1 (5 bases). Germline V lookup: CDR1 MGHDK, CDR2 SYGVNS. This CDR3 is built from 14 residues. The V gene lost 5 bases and the J gene lost 0 bases, with 9 bases spanning the gap. CDR3 protein: CASSMTESTDTQYF. The CDR3 DNA reads as TGTGCCAGCAGTATGACAGAAAGCACAGATACGCAGTATTTT.

The genes are TRBV9 and TRBJ1-3, with no clear D. Trimming pared 0 bases from V and 0 bases from J, leaving 13 bases between. The CDR3 covers 17 residues. Germline V CDR1 and CDR2: SGDLS, YYNGEE. The CDR3 DNA reads TGTGCCAGCAGCGTAGTCGAGGCAGCCTCCTCTGGAAACACCATATATTTT. Protein: CASSVVEAASSGNTIYF.

The chain has TRBV7-2 and TRBJ2-3; 9 bases align to TRBD2. V shed 1 base, J shed 5 bases, and the junction held 7 bases outside the gene matches. CDR1 is SGHTA, CDR2 FQGNSA, per germline. The CDR3 is made up of 16 amino acids. Written as DNA, the CDR3 is TGTGCCAGCAGCTTAGTCGAGCGGGAGGCAGGAGATACGCAGTATTTT. Translating gives CASSLVEREAGDTQYF.

The chain joins TRBV6-2 or TRBV6-3 to TRBJ2-7, with TRBD1 as a possible D gene (6 bases). Looked up from germline, CDR1 is MNHEY and CDR2 is SVGEGT. CDR3 size: 15 residues. Trimming cost V 6 bases and J 2 bases, with 17 bases left between them. CDR3 in amino acids: CASSPAPQGPYEQYF. The CDR3 bases are TGTGCCAGCAGCCCAGCCCCACAGGGTCCCTACGAGCAGTACTTC.

The CDR3: CASSHQQRNTGELFF. Here the CDR3 DNA reads TGCGCCAGCAGTCATCAACAGAGGAACACCGGGGAGCTGTTTTTT. The chain employs TRBV4-1 and TRBJ2-2; D gene unclear. The CDR3 covers 15 residues. Trimming shortened V by 6 bases and J by 1 base, and 12 bases separated the two germline ends. Germline CDR1 reads MGHRA; CDR2 reads YSYEKL.

V is TRBV3-1 (or the pseudogene TRBV3-2) and J is TRBJ2-5; D perhaps matches TRBD2 (5 bases). The germline gives CDR1 LGHDT, CDR2 YNNKEL (reference sequence). CDR3 length: 12 amino acids. V gave up 10 bases and J gave up 5 bases, with 14 bases separating them. CDR3 loop: CATVGMGETQYF. Here the CDR3 DNA reads TGTGCCACGGTCGGGATGGGGGAGACCCAGTACTTC.

This clone appeared once. V is TRBV24-1 and J is TRBJ2-7; maybe TRBD2 (6 bases). Looked up from germline, CDR1 is KGHDR and CDR2 is SFDVKD. V was trimmed by 2 bases and J by 5 bases, leaving 18 bases between them. CDR3 size: 16 residues. The DNA of the CDR3 is TGTGCCACCAGTGATTCCTCACCGGGAGCATGGGACGAGCAGTACTTC. It specifies CATSDSSPGAWDEQYF.

The J gene is TRBJ2-3, the V gene TRBV7-3, with 8 nucleotides matching TRBD2. Germline V gene lookup returns CDR1 SGHTA and CDR2 FQGTGA. The V and J ends lost 3 bases and 4 bases, in that order; junction bases with no gene match: 3. CDR3 length: 14 residues. Here the CDR3 reads CASSFRTSSDTQYF. CDR3 DNA sequence: TGTGCCAGCAGCTTCCGGACTAGCTCAGATACGCAGTATTTT.